One and the same sample provided the 26 T cell receptor beta chains below, sequenced in a study of sequential checkpoint blockade in melanoma. Treatment given: randomized to nivolumab then ipilimumab (arm A) or the reverse (arm B). The method was immunoSEQ multiplex PCR; TCRdb's version includes in-frame clones alone and lacks a portion of them. The table lists around 18,000 clones, approximately 81% of them singletons. Sequencing used CD8+ T cells sorted from blood (inferred from file names), obtained from a patient given nivolumab and ipilimumab in sequence. These receptors all come from a human donor with melanoma.

This clone is a singleton in its sample. The chain is built from TRBV4-1 and TRBJ2-7; the D gene is possibly TRBD2 (6 bases). The V end lost 3 bases, the J end lost 3 bases, and 15 bases lay between the germline ends. Germline values: CDR1 MGHRA, CDR2 YSYEKL. This CDR3 comprises 15 residues. The CDR3 sequence is CASSQKASEYYEQYF. The CDR3 DNA reads TGCGCCAGCAGCCAGAAGGCTAGCGAGTACTACGAGCAGTACTTC.

The rearrangement uses TRBV5-1 and TRBJ1-2; maybe TRBD1 (5 bases). V gave up 4 bases and J gave up 4 bases, with 14 bases separating them. Germline lookup yields CDR1 SGHRS and CDR2 YFSETQ. This CDR3 spans 14 amino acids. DNA for the CDR3: TGCGCCAGCAGCGACCTGACAGCCGTCTATGGCTACACCTTC. The encoded protein is CASSDLTAVYGYTF. Together with reference TRBV5-1 and TRBJ1-2, the CDR3 gives the full variable domain: KAGVTQTPRYLIKTRGQQVTLSCSPISGHRSVSWYQQTPGQGLQFLFEYFSETQRNKGNFPGRFSGRQFSNSRSEMNVSTLELGDSALYLCASSDLTAVYGYTFGSGTRLTVV.

This clone was seen just once. This chain connects TRBV30 to TRBJ2-5; D might be TRBD2 (5 bases). Germline V gene data show CDR1 as GTSNPN and CDR2 as SVGIG (reference sequence). The V and J ends lost 7 bases and 4 bases respectively, with 13 bases between them. The CDR3 extends over 12 amino acids. CDR3 protein: CAFSDYRETQYF. For the CDR3, the DNA is TGTGCCTTTAGCGATTATAGAGAGACCCAGTACTTC.

The V and J genes are TRBV19 and TRBJ2-1; 8 nucleotides align to TRBD1. Germline V lookup: CDR1 LNHDA, CDR2 SQIVND (reference sequence). The length of the CDR3 is 16 residues. V lost 5 bases and J lost 2; bases outside the gene matches: 8. The CDR3 reads CASSLGGTGPYNEQFF. The DNA of the CDR3 is TGTGCCAGTAGTTTAGGGGGGACAGGCCCCTACAATGAGCAGTTCTTC. Full variable domain (outside the CDR3, taken from reference TRBV19 and TRBJ2-1): DGGITQSPKYLFRKEGQNVTLSCEQNLNHDAMYWYRQDPGQGLRLIYYSQIVNDFQKGDIAEGYSVSREKKESFPLTVTSAQKNPTAFYLCASSLGGTGPYNEQFFGPGTRLTVL.

This chain joins TRBV14 and TRBJ2-5; D perhaps matches TRBD2 (6 bases). Germline CDR1 SGHDN, CDR2 FVKESK. Trimming cost V 0 bases and J 3 bases, with 14 bases left between them. The CDR3 spans 16 residues. CDR3 residues: CASSQEARGNKETQYF. CDR3 DNA: TGTGCCAGCAGCCAAGAGGCCCGGGGGAACAAAGAGACCCAGTACTTC.

The CDR3 is CAWGGLNTGELFF. CDR3 DNA sequence: TGTGCCTGGGGGGGCCTGAACACCGGGGAGCTGTTTTTT. The chain carries TRBV30 and TRBJ2-2; D might be TRBD1 (6 bases). Germline V lookup: CDR1 GTSNPN, CDR2 SVGIG (reference sequence). V lost 5 bases, J lost 1 base, and 8 bases lay in between. The CDR3 length is 13 residues.

This chain links TRBV27 with TRBJ2-2, with D maybe TRBD1 (6 bases). V was clipped by 2 bases and J by 4 bases, with 11 bases between them. The CDR3 consists of 15 residues. The germline gives CDR1 MNHEY, CDR2 SMNVEV (reference sequence). The CDR3 loop reads CASSLRTDLTGELFF. The CDR3 nucleotides are TGTGCCAGCAGTTTACGGACAGACCTCACCGGGGAGCTGTTTTTT.

The chain joins TRBV27 to TRBJ1-6; 10 bases are shared with TRBD1. Germline CDR1 and CDR2: MNHEY and SMNVEV (reference sequence). V lost 6 bases to trimming and J lost 8 bases; unmatched junction nucleotides: 4. CDR3 length: 14 residues. This CDR3 reads CASSFGTGDSPLHF. Written as DNA, the CDR3 is TGTGCCAGCAGCTTCGGGACAGGGGATTCACCCCTCCACTTT.

The gene calls are TRBV28 and TRBJ2-7; 8 bases are shared with TRBD1. Germline CDR1 MDHEN, CDR2 SYDVKM. J gave up 0 bases and V 3 bases, and 7 bases lay outside the gene matches. The CDR3 consists of 16 residues. The CDR3: CASSFNPGGPSYEQYF. The CDR3 DNA reads as TGTGCCAGCAGTTTTAATCCAGGGGGCCCCTCCTACGAGCAGTACTTC. Filled out from reference TRBV28 and TRBJ2-7, the complete variable domain reads DVKVTQSSRYLVKRTGEKVFLECVQDMDHENMFWYRQDPGLGLRLIYFSYDVKMKEKGDIPEGYSVSREKKERFSLILESASTNQTSMYLCASSFNPGGPSYEQYFGPGTRLTVT.

The genes are TRBV6-1 and TRBJ2-5; D might be TRBD1 (5 bases). The closer fit of TRBJ2-7 to the DNA end suggests the J call may be wrong. CDR3 size: 15 residues. Germline CDR1 MNHNS, CDR2 SASEGT. CDR3: CASRTTGYSSYEQYF. In nucleotides, the CDR3 is TGTGCCAGCAGGACAACAGGTTATAGCTCCTACGAGCAGTACTTC.

This chain joins TRBV9 and TRBJ1-1; D not resolved. Trimming took off 0 bases at V and 9 bases at J, with 9 bases between the two ends. Germline V gene sequence: CDR1 SGDLS, CDR2 YYNGEE. This CDR3 spans 12 amino acids. The chain's CDR3 is CASSVEAGKAFF. DNA for the CDR3: TGTGCCAGCAGCGTAGAGGCGGGTAAAGCTTTCTTT.

The chain carries TRBV7-8 and TRBJ1-2; 7 bases align to TRBD1. This CDR3 is built from 16 residues. V was pared by 3 bases and J by 5 bases, with 12 bases of the junction left unmatched. Looked up from germline, CDR1 is SGHVS and CDR2 is FQNEAQ. CDR3 protein: CASSFSRDRVSYGYTF. For the CDR3, the DNA is TGTGCCAGCAGCTTTTCCCGGGACAGAGTTTCTTATGGCTACACCTTC.

V gene TRBV27 combines with J gene TRBJ1-6; 7 bases align to TRBD1. Germline V gene sequence: CDR1 MNHEY, CDR2 SMNVEV (reference sequence). This CDR3 has 15 residues. Trimming at V came to 5 bases and at J to 4 bases, leaving 5 bases not matched to a gene. CDR3: CASSTLGQYNSPLHF. The CDR3 region has the DNA TGTGCCAGCAGTACTTTGGGACAGTATAATTCACCCCTCCACTTT.

The chain couples TRBV18 to TRBJ1-4, with unresolved D. Trimming took off 4 bases at V and 2 bases at J, with 14 bases between the two ends. The CDR3 runs to 16 residues. Germline-derived CDR1 and CDR2 are KGHSH and LQKENI. The CDR3 DNA sequence: TGTGCCAGCTCACACAGCGGTCCAGCGACTAATGAAAAACTGTTTTTT. This encodes CASSHSGPATNEKLFF.

The chain is built from TRBV6-1 and TRBJ2-7; TRBD2 might be the D (7 bases). CDR3 length: 14 amino acids. The germline V and J ends were trimmed by 3 bases and 4 bases, with 13 bases remaining between them. The V gene's germline CDR1 is MNHNS and CDR2 SASEGT. The CDR3 reads CASSESGEGYEQYF. The CDR3 DNA sequence: TGTGCCAGCAGTGAGTCAGGGGAGGGGTACGAGCAGTACTTC.

This clone is medium-sized in the sample. The chain joins TRBV6-6 to TRBJ2-3; 7 bases line up with TRBD1. The CDR3 is made up of 14 amino acids. Trimming took 6 bases from V and 8 from J; bases not matched to a gene: 11. Germline V gene sequence: CDR1 MNHNY, CDR2 SVGAGI (reference sequence). The DNA for the CDR3 is TGTGCCAGCAGCCCCGCACCCGACAGGGCTACGCAGTATTTT. Amino acid sequence: CASSPAPDRATQYF.

V gene TRBV5-4 combines with J gene TRBJ2-3; TRBD2 aligns across 8 bases. Trimming removed 3 bases from V and 6 bases from J; junction bases left unmatched: 12. The CDR3 covers 16 residues. CDR1 SGHNT and CDR2 YYREEE come from the germline V gene (reference sequence). CDR3 coding DNA: TGTGCCAGCAGCTCCGATGCCCTGACTAGCGCTGATACGCAGTATTTT. This gives the protein CASSSDALTSADTQYF.

This clone was detected a few times. V and J are TRBV7-8 and TRBJ2-7; 11 bases match TRBD2. Germline assignment: CDR1 SGHVS and CDR2 FQNEAQ. This CDR3 spans 15 amino acids. V dropped 2 bases and J dropped 4; count of bases not matched to a gene: 4. This CDR3 is CASSLTSGRAYEQYF. DNA for the CDR3: TGTGCCAGCAGCTTAACTAGCGGGAGAGCTTACGAGCAGTACTTC.

This clone was counted between two and nine times. This chain joins TRBV6-4 and TRBJ2-1; 7 nucleotides align to TRBD2. CDR1 is MRHNA and CDR2 is SNTAGT in the germline V gene. The CDR3 sequence is 13 residues long. The V gene end was trimmed by 3 bases and the J gene end by 5 bases; junction bases not matched to a gene: 1. The CDR3 sequence: CASSEGTNNEQFF. CDR3 in DNA: TGTGCCAGCAGTGAGGGGACTAACAATGAGCAGTTCTTC.

The genes are TRBV27 and TRBJ2-5, with a tentative D call TRBD1 (6 bases). Trimming left V 2 bases short and J 4 bases short, with 20 bases between. Germline V gene sequence: CDR1 MNHEY, CDR2 SMNVEV (reference sequence). The CDR3 totals 17 residues. CDR3 DNA sequence: TGTGCCAGCAGTTTAGACGCCCGGACACAGGGCCGAGAGACCCAGTACTTC. Protein product: CASSLDARTQGRETQYF.

J is TRBJ2-7 and V is TRBV6-6; a possible D gene is TRBD1 (5 bases). This CDR3 has 14 amino acids. Germline CDR1 and CDR2: MNHNY and SVGAGI (reference sequence). The V and J ends lost 4 bases and 4 bases respectively, with 14 bases between them. The CDR3 sequence is CASSSSGPGYEQYF. The CDR3, as DNA: TGTGCCAGCAGTTCGTCCGGACCAGGGTACGAGCAGTACTTC.

Sample share makes this clone medium-sized. The chain links TRBV11-2 to TRBJ2-1; 14 nucleotides match TRBD2. Germline V lookup: CDR1 SGHAT, CDR2 FQNNGV. The trim removed 1 base at V and 3 bases at J, leaving 5 bases unmatched. The CDR3 runs 18 residues. The CDR3, as DNA: TGTGCCAGCAGCTTAGTTTTTGGGACTAGCGGGAGCTACAATGAGCAGTTCTTC. The encoded protein is CASSLVFGTSGSYNEQFF.

In this sample, this clone turned up a few times. This chain joins TRBV6-1 and TRBJ2-5; 9 positions match TRBD2. J was trimmed by 3 bases and V by 2 bases; bases with no gene match: 4. The CDR3 has 15 residues. CDR1 MNHNS and CDR2 SASEGT come from the germline V gene. CDR3 in amino acids: CASSELSGGKETQYF. DNA of the CDR3: TGTGCCAGCAGTGAACTTAGCGGGGGAAAAGAGACCCAGTACTTC.

The genes are TRBV11-2 and TRBJ2-5; TRBD2 matches at 7 bases. J gave up 5 bases and V 5 bases, and 2 bases lay outside the gene matches. The germline V gene has CDR1 SGHAT and CDR2 FQNNGV. The CDR3 length is 12 residues. CDR3 amino acids: CASSGTTETQYF. CDR3 DNA sequence: TGTGCCAGCAGCGGGACTACGGAGACCCAGTACTTC.

The chain carries TRBV19 and TRBJ2-1; possible D gene TRBD2, 6 bases. This CDR3 is 13 amino acids long. Germline V gives CDR1 LNHDA, CDR2 SQIVND (reference sequence). V lost 6 bases to trimming and J lost 4 bases, with 10 bases between them. For the CDR3, the DNA is TGTGCCAGTAGCCCGGGAGATTACAATGAGCAGTTCTTC. This gives the protein CASSPGDYNEQFF.

The gene calls are TRBV5-4 and TRBJ2-7, with D hard to call. Trimming took off 0 bases at V and 0 bases at J, with 7 bases between the two ends. CDR1 SGHNT and CDR2 YYREEE come from the germline V gene (reference sequence). The CDR3 spans 14 residues. In nucleotides, the CDR3 is TGTGCCAGCAGCTTGGTCCAGGACTCCTACGAGCAGTACTTC. Its protein product is CASSLVQDSYEQYF.